The rows below give T cell receptor beta chains drawn from one sample of a study of shared clonotypes between healthy human individuals. The protocol was immunoSEQ multiplex PCR, while the TCRdb copy is restricted to in-frame clones and leaves out a portion. The sample records approximately 120,000 clones, 68% being singletons. The sample taken for sequencing was memory CD8+ T cells sorted from blood. These receptors were collected from a woman aged 25 to 39 in good health. The CDR3 runs from the conserved cysteine through the conserved F or W. A D gene is named only where the DNA matches it firmly. Where a row states a size, it is once, few, many or the class of an expanded clone; other rows omit it.

v_call: TRBV2; clone_size: .; j_call: TRBJ1-5; d_call: TRBD1; cdr3_aa: CASSVGTASNQPQHF; cdr3_nt: TGTGCCAGCAGTGTTGGGACAGCTAGCAATCAGCCCCAGCATTTT
v_call: TRBV10-3; clone_size: .; j_call: TRBJ2-1; d_call: TRBD1; cdr3_aa: CAISETGGSIDNEQFF; cdr3_nt: TGTGCCATCAGTGAAACAGGGGGAAGTATTGACAATGAGCAGTTCTTC
v_call: TRBV30; clone_size: .; j_call: TRBJ2-7; d_call: TRBD2; cdr3_aa: CAWSVAGVTEQYF; cdr3_nt: TGTGCCTGGAGTGTAGCGGGAGTAACCGAGCAGTACTTC
v_call: TRBV27; clone_size: few; j_call: TRBJ2-7; d_call: .; cdr3_aa: CASSSVLTGFHEQYF; cdr3_nt: TGTGCCAGCAGTTCGGTTTTAACGGGGTTCCACGAGCAGTACTTC
v_call: TRBV2; clone_size: .; j_call: TRBJ1-2; d_call: .; cdr3_aa: CASSVGVPPQGGYTF; cdr3_nt: TGTGCCAGCAGTGTCGGGGTCCCGCCGCAGGGTGGCTACACCTTC
v_call: TRBV28; clone_size: .; j_call: TRBJ1-4; d_call: .; cdr3_aa: CASSPTGGEKLFF; cdr3_nt: TGTGCCAGCAGTCCCACGGGTGGTGAAAAACTGTTTTTT
v_call: TRBV6-1; clone_size: many; j_call: TRBJ2-7; d_call: TRBD2; cdr3_aa: CASTPLAGSSYEQYF; cdr3_nt: TGTGCCAGCACTCCTCTAGCGGGCAGCTCCTACGAGCAGTACTTC
v_call: TRBV29-1; clone_size: .; j_call: TRBJ2-1; d_call: TRBD2; cdr3_aa: CSVEDWLAGVRDEQFF; cdr3_nt: TGCAGCGTTGAAGATTGGCTAGCGGGAGTGCGGGATGAGCAGTTCTTC
v_call: TRBV30; clone_size: .; j_call: TRBJ2-1; d_call: TRBD2; cdr3_aa: CAWDGGSYNEQFF; cdr3_nt: TGTGCCTGGGACGGCGGGAGCTACAATGAGCAGTTCTTC
v_call: TRBV4-1; clone_size: .; j_call: TRBJ2-7; d_call: TRBD2; cdr3_aa: CASSQDGIAGFYEQYF; cdr3_nt: TGCGCCAGCAGCCAAGATGGGATAGCGGGTTTCTACGAGCAGTACTTC
v_call: TRBV7-3; clone_size: .; j_call: TRBJ1-3; d_call: .; cdr3_aa: CASSPQGGSSGNTIYF; cdr3_nt: TGTGCCAGCAGCCCTCAGGGTGGCAGCTCTGGAAACACCATATATTTT
v_call: TRBV28; clone_size: few; j_call: TRBJ2-7; d_call: .; cdr3_aa: CASESYRFHEQYF; cdr3_nt: TGTGCCAGTGAGTCTTATCGCTTCCACGAGCAGTACTTC
v_call: TRBV7-3; clone_size: .; j_call: TRBJ1-6; d_call: .; cdr3_aa: CASSLTARGDYSPLHF; cdr3_nt: TGTGCCAGCAGCTTAACGGCTAGGGGAGACTATTCACCCCTCCACTTT
v_call: TRBV5-4; clone_size: many; j_call: TRBJ2-1; d_call: .; cdr3_aa: CASSLVSDHEQFF; cdr3_nt: TGTGCCAGCAGCTTGGTCTCCGATCATGAGCAGTTCTTC
v_call: TRBV28; clone_size: .; j_call: TRBJ1-1; d_call: .; cdr3_aa: CASSTLIGNTEAFF; cdr3_nt: TGTGCCAGCAGTACCCTGATAGGGAACACTGAAGCTTTCTTT
v_call: TRBV4-1; clone_size: .; j_call: TRBJ2-2; d_call: TRBD2; cdr3_aa: CASSHGHGTSGTSGGELFF; cdr3_nt: TGCGCCAGCAGCCATGGCCACGGGACTAGCGGGACCTCCGGAGGGGAGCTGTTTTTT
v_call: TRBV2; clone_size: .; j_call: TRBJ1-3; d_call: .; cdr3_aa: CASSENSASGNTIYF; cdr3_nt: TGTGCCAGCAGTGAGAACAGCGCCTCTGGAAACACCATATATTTT
v_call: TRBV20-1; clone_size: .; j_call: TRBJ1-2; d_call: .; cdr3_aa: CSAHVWRNTF; cdr3_nt: TGCAGTGCTCACGTTTGGAGAAACACCTTC
v_call: TRBV18; clone_size: few; j_call: TRBJ1-1; d_call: TRBD1; cdr3_aa: CASSQQGANTEAFF; cdr3_nt: TGTGCCAGCTCCCAACAGGGGGCCAACACTGAAGCTTTCTTT
v_call: TRBV5-1; clone_size: once; j_call: TRBJ1-1; d_call: .; cdr3_aa: CASSLGVGDTNTEAFF; cdr3_nt: TGCGCCAGCAGCTTAGGGGTGGGGGACACGAACACTGAAGCTTTCTTT
v_call: TRBV6-1; clone_size: once; j_call: TRBJ2-7; d_call: TRBD2; cdr3_aa: CASSDLSGSGYEQYF; cdr3_nt: TGTGCCAGCAGTGACCTAAGCGGGAGTGGATACGAGCAGTACTTC
v_call: TRBV29-1; clone_size: .; j_call: TRBJ2-1; d_call: TRBD2; cdr3_aa: CSVKGLAGYNEQFF; cdr3_nt: TGCAGCGTTAAAGGACTAGCGGGTTACAATGAGCAGTTCTTC
v_call: TRBV29-1; clone_size: few; j_call: TRBJ1-1; d_call: .; cdr3_aa: CSVEREAGTEAFF; cdr3_nt: TGCAGCGTTGAGCGAGAGGCGGGCACTGAAGCTTTCTTT
v_call: TRBV11-2; clone_size: few; j_call: TRBJ2-7; d_call: TRBD1; cdr3_aa: CASSFGTGREQYF; cdr3_nt: TGTGCCAGCAGCTTCGGGACAGGGCGGGAGCAGTACTTC
v_call: TRBV28; clone_size: many; j_call: TRBJ1-5; d_call: .; cdr3_aa: CASSLQGNNQPQHF; cdr3_nt: TGTGCCAGCAGTTTACAGGGAAACAATCAGCCCCAGCATTTT
v_call: TRBV28; clone_size: .; j_call: TRBJ2-1; d_call: .; cdr3_aa: CASSLMGVASYNEQFF; cdr3_nt: TGTGCCAGCAGTTTAATGGGAGTCGCCTCCTACAATGAGCAGTTCTTC
v_call: TRBV28; clone_size: .; j_call: TRBJ2-7; d_call: .; cdr3_aa: CASEKFFSYEQYF; cdr3_nt: TGTGCCAGCGAGAAATTCTTTAGCTACGAGCAGTACTTC
v_call: TRBV27; clone_size: .; j_call: TRBJ2-3; d_call: .; cdr3_aa: CASSFVGGMGDTQYF; cdr3_nt: TGTGCCAGCAGTTTCGTCGGAGGGATGGGAGATACGCAGTATTTT
v_call: TRBV29-1; clone_size: .; j_call: TRBJ2-1; d_call: .; cdr3_aa: CSVELTALGNNEQFF; cdr3_nt: TGCAGCGTTGAACTAACAGCCCTAGGAAACAATGAGCAGTTCTTC
v_call: TRBV7-9; clone_size: .; j_call: TRBJ1-5; d_call: TRBD1; cdr3_aa: CASRTGGEGNQPQHF; cdr3_nt: TGTGCCAGCAGGACAGGGGGAGAGGGCAATCAGCCCCAGCATTTT
v_call: TRBV9; clone_size: few; j_call: TRBJ1-1; d_call: .; cdr3_aa: CASSVVRSDTEAFF; cdr3_nt: TGTGCCAGCAGCGTAGTTCGGTCGGACACTGAAGCTTTCTTT
v_call: TRBV4-1; clone_size: few; j_call: TRBJ1-6; d_call: TRBD1; cdr3_aa: CATSGTGVSSPLHF; cdr3_nt: TGCGCCACCTCCGGGACAGGGGTTTCTTCACCCCTCCACTTT
v_call: TRBV7-9; clone_size: few; j_call: TRBJ2-1; d_call: .; cdr3_aa: CASSPRGGSSYNEQFF; cdr3_nt: TGTGCCAGCAGCCCACGCGGCGGAAGCTCCTACAATGAGCAGTTCTTC
v_call: TRBV30; clone_size: .; j_call: TRBJ1-6; d_call: .; cdr3_aa: CAWSVFGPSGSPLHF; cdr3_nt: TGTGCCTGGAGTGTATTCGGCCCCTCCGGTTCACCCCTCCACTTT
v_call: TRBV2; clone_size: .; j_call: TRBJ2-7; d_call: .; cdr3_aa: CASSDGPGQVESYEQYF; cdr3_nt: TGTGCCAGCAGTGATGGCCCCGGCCAGGTAGAGTCCTACGAGCAGTACTTC
v_call: TRBV19; clone_size: .; j_call: TRBJ2-1; d_call: TRBD2; cdr3_aa: CASSTPLASSSYNEQFF; cdr3_nt: TGTGCCAGTAGTACCCCACTAGCGTCGAGCTCCTACAATGAGCAGTTCTTC
v_call: TRBV7-8; clone_size: .; j_call: TRBJ1-5; d_call: .; cdr3_aa: CASTQDVSGEPQHF; cdr3_nt: TGTGCCAGCACCCAGGACGTCTCGGGGGAGCCCCAGCATTTT
v_call: TRBV28; clone_size: .; j_call: TRBJ2-1; d_call: TRBD2; cdr3_aa: CASEFSGTSRYNEQFF; cdr3_nt: TGTGCCTCGGAGTTTTCCGGGACTAGCCGATACAATGAGCAGTTCTTC
v_call: TRBV28; clone_size: many; j_call: TRBJ1-5; d_call: .; cdr3_aa: CASSSAQAEIAPQHF; cdr3_nt: TGTGCCAGCAGTTCCGCGCAGGCCGAAATAGCGCCCCAGCATTTT
v_call: TRBV6-1; clone_size: many; j_call: TRBJ1-5; d_call: TRBD1; cdr3_aa: CASSEAPGQGNQPQHF; cdr3_nt: TGTGCCAGCAGTGAAGCCCCCGGACAGGGCAATCAGCCCCAGCATTTT
v_call: TRBV19; clone_size: .; j_call: TRBJ2-1; d_call: TRBD2; cdr3_aa: CASSITSGPTYNEQFF; cdr3_nt: TGTGCCAGTAGTATAACTAGCGGTCCCACCTACAATGAGCAGTTCTTC
v_call: TRBV9; clone_size: .; j_call: TRBJ2-1; d_call: .; cdr3_aa: CASSPKTRYEQFF; cdr3_nt: TGTGCCAGCAGTCCTAAGACGCGTTATGAGCAGTTCTTC
v_call: TRBV6-4; clone_size: .; j_call: TRBJ1-1; d_call: .; cdr3_aa: CASAEFHGTEAFF; cdr3_nt: TGTGCCAGCGCAGAGTTCCACGGCACTGAAGCTTTCTTT
v_call: TRBV11-2; clone_size: .; j_call: TRBJ2-7; d_call: .; cdr3_aa: CASRPRENHYEQYF; cdr3_nt: TGTGCCAGCAGACCCCGGGAGAACCACTACGAGCAGTACTTC
v_call: TRBV21-1; clone_size: few; j_call: TRBJ1-2; d_call: .; cdr3_aa: CASSNRTYGYTF; cdr3_nt: TGTGCCAGCAGCAACAGAACCTATGGCTACACCTTC
v_call: TRBV30; clone_size: .; j_call: TRBJ1-2; d_call: .; cdr3_aa: CAWSVFGGAVANYGYTF; cdr3_nt: TGTGCCTGGAGTGTATTCGGTGGGGCAGTAGCTAACTATGGCTACACCTTC
v_call: TRBV2; clone_size: .; j_call: TRBJ2-7; d_call: .; cdr3_aa: CASSELGGGYGEQYF; cdr3_nt: TGTGCCAGCAGTGAACTGGGCGGAGGCTATGGCGAGCAGTACTTC
v_call: TRBV11-2; clone_size: .; j_call: TRBJ2-3; d_call: .; cdr3_aa: CASSSSTGLIRTDTQYF; cdr3_nt: TGTGCCAGCAGCTCCAGCACAGGACTTATCCGCACAGATACGCAGTATTTT